One sample yielded the 4 T cell receptor beta chains listed below, sequenced in a study of blood T cell repertoires in COVID-19. Libraries were prepared by immunoSEQ multiplex PCR; TCRdb keeps only in-frame clonotypes and omits some of them. The repertoire holds about 170,000 clones, with about 88% as singletons. The sequenced sample consisted of PBMCs or T cells enriched from blood (not recorded which). These receptor sequences come from a human donor with acute COVID-19. The donor label of this sample is uncertain.

This clone has more than one count but fewer than ten. The V gene is TRBV5-6, the J gene TRBJ1-5; the D is unclear. Looked up from germline, CDR1 is SGHDT and CDR2 is YYEEEE. V dropped 1 base and J dropped 7 bases, with 15 bases sitting between them. The CDR3 covers 15 residues. CDR3 in amino acids: CASSLLTSSVQPQHF. The CDR3 DNA sequence: TGTGCCAGCAGCTTGCTGACTTCGTCGGTACAGCCCCAGCATTTT.

The V and J genes are TRBV2 and TRBJ2-7; D might be TRBD2 (7 bases). Germline V CDR1 and CDR2: SNHLY, FYNNEI. V was cut by 10 bases and J by 7 bases, with 20 bases left in between. This CDR3 comprises 13 residues. The CDR3 nucleotides are TGTGCCACCGGACAGATGTCCGGGGGGGAGCAGTACTTC. Translating gives CATGQMSGGEQYF. The full variable domain, in which reference TRBV2 and TRBJ2-7 provide the parts outside the CDR3, is EPEVTQTPSHQVTQMGQEVILRCVPISNHLYFYWYRQILGQKVEFLVSFYNNEISEKSEIFDDQFSVERPDGSNFTLKIRSTKLEDSAMYFCATGQMSGGEQYFGPGTRLTVT.

V and J are TRBV6-1 and TRBJ1-2, with 8 bases that match TRBD1. Germline CDR1 and CDR2: MNHNS and SASEGT. CDR3 length: 16 amino acids. V lost 0 bases and J lost 2; bases outside the gene matches: 5. In DNA form, the CDR3 reads TGTGCCAGCAGTGAAGCGGCAAGGACAGGGAACTATGGCTACACCTTC. Translated, it gives CASSEAARTGNYGYTF.

The chain recombines TRBV2 with TRBJ2-7; the D is unclear. CDR1 and CDR2 from the germline V gene are SNHLY and FYNNEI. This CDR3 contains 18 residues. The DNA of the CDR3 is TGTGCTACCTGGTGGCGCACGGGTCCCGGAACGAGCTCCTACGAGCAGTACTTC. Amino acid sequence: CATWWRTGPGTSSYEQYF.